This TCR beta chain was obtained from a study of beta chain features in type 1 diabetes. General study points: Shorter TCRB CDR3s, moderately but significantly so, marked every one of the four CD4+ subsets in Type 1 diabetes patients. The study notes PCR might favor shorter templates equally in patients and controls. Researchers reported that naive, central memory and Treg TCRB repertoires appeared more similar in patients than in healthy donors.

V lost 6 bases, J lost 4 bases, and 19 bases lay in between. The CDR3 has 15 amino acids. Germline V lookup: CDR1 MDHEN, CDR2 SYDVKM. Remarks on this clone: What it binds is not known.

Expressed TCRB transcripts were sequenced because the isolated RNA had all been reverse transcribed beforehand. There were 3.5 million to 4.5 million reads on average in the naive, central memory and regulatory T cell samples. Clones were sequenced by immunoSEQ multiplex PCR, and TCRdb holds only the in-frame ones, with some missing. The sample lists around 250,000 clones, approximately 14% seen once, with about 0.027% in the top ten. The sequence came from a woman aged 35 to 49 in good health. The sample taken for sequencing was naive CD4+ T cells from blood. V is TRBV28 and J is TRBJ2-7; possible D gene TRBD1, 5 bases. CDR3 coding DNA: TGTGCCAGCAGAGGGGCCAGCCAGGGTTTTTACGAGCAGTACTTC. This encodes CASRGASQGFYEQYF. The complete variable domain, with remaining parts taken from reference TRBV28 and TRBJ2-7, reads DVKVTQSSRYLVKRTGEKVFLECVQDMDHENMFWYRQDPGLGLRLIYFSYDVKMKEKGDIPEGYSVSREKKERFSLILESASTNQTSMYLCASRGASQGFYEQYFGPGTRLTVT.